Listed below are T cell receptor beta chains from one sample, sequenced in a study of circulating and synovial CD4+ cells in juvenile arthritis. The protocol was immunoSEQ multiplex PCR, while the TCRdb copy is restricted to in-frame clones and leaves out a portion. Here the sample spans 39,000 or so clones, approximately 93% being singletons. What was sequenced was CD4+ T cells from blood. The receptors here all came from a human donor with juvenile idiopathic arthritis. The CDR3 runs from the conserved cysteine through the conserved F or W. The order of the fields is J gene, CDR3 length, D gene, V gene, clone size, CDR3 protein, CDR3 DNA. A D gene is named only where the DNA matches it firmly. The size of a clone is reported for some rows only, either as once, few or many, or as a class for expanded clones.

J gene: TRBJ2-7; CDR3 length: 16; D gene: TRBD1; V gene: TRBV30; clone size: -; CDR3 protein: CAWNLDPRQGYYEQYF; CDR3 DNA: TGTGCCTGGAACCTGGACCCGCGACAGGGTTACTACGAGCAGTACTTC
J gene: TRBJ1-6; CDR3 length: 13; D gene: -; V gene: TRBV4-3; clone size: -; CDR3 protein: CASSQAGSGPLHF; CDR3 DNA: TGCGCCAGCAGCCAAGCGGGGTCGGGGCCCCTCCACTTT
J gene: TRBJ2-1; CDR3 length: 13; D gene: TRBD1; V gene: TRBV29-1; clone size: -; CDR3 protein: CSKSLGQGNEQFF; CDR3 DNA: TGCAGCAAAAGTTTGGGACAGGGGAATGAGCAGTTCTTC
J gene: TRBJ2-3; CDR3 length: 15; D gene: -; V gene: TRBV10-3; clone size: -; CDR3 protein: CAISERRTSTDTQYF; CDR3 DNA: TGTGCCATCAGTGAGCGGAGGACTAGCACAGATACGCAGTATTTT
J gene: TRBJ2-5; CDR3 length: 13; D gene: -; V gene: TRBV28; clone size: -; CDR3 protein: CASSFIGGETQYF; CDR3 DNA: TGTGCCAGCAGTTTTATAGGGGGAGAGACCCAGTACTTC
J gene: TRBJ2-3; CDR3 length: 20; D gene: TRBD2; V gene: TRBV7-3; clone size: -; CDR3 protein: CASSSRFAGVGGAGTDTQYF; CDR3 DNA: TGTGCCAGCAGCAGCCGTTTTGCGGGAGTCGGGGGGGCTGGGACAGATACGCAGTATTTT
J gene: TRBJ1-2; CDR3 length: 15; D gene: -; V gene: TRBV7-9; clone size: -; CDR3 protein: CASSLEYGGAYGYTF; CDR3 DNA: TGTGCCAGCAGCTTAGAGTACGGGGGGGCCTATGGCTACACCTTC
J gene: TRBJ1-2; CDR3 length: 14; D gene: TRBD1; V gene: TRBV7-2; clone size: -; CDR3 protein: CASSLDQGVDGYTF; CDR3 DNA: TGTGCCAGCAGCTTAGACCAGGGGGTGGATGGCTACACCTTC
J gene: TRBJ2-5; CDR3 length: 16; D gene: TRBD2; V gene: TRBV7-6; clone size: -; CDR3 protein: CASSPVTSGGLRAQYF; CDR3 DNA: TGTGCCAGCAGCCCCGTGACTAGCGGGGGGCTCAGGGCCCAGTACTTC
J gene: TRBJ1-4; CDR3 length: 14; D gene: -; V gene: TRBV5-6; clone size: few; CDR3 protein: CASCKGMMGEKLFF; CDR3 DNA: TGTGCCAGCTGCAAGGGGATGATGGGGGAAAAACTGTTTTTT
J gene: TRBJ2-7; CDR3 length: 15; D gene: TRBD1; V gene: TRBV11-2; clone size: -; CDR3 protein: CASSLGTGRNYEQYF; CDR3 DNA: TGTGCCAGCAGCTTAGGGACAGGGAGGAACTACGAGCAGTACTTC
J gene: TRBJ2-1; CDR3 length: 15; D gene: -; V gene: TRBV25-1; clone size: -; CDR3 protein: CASSVVGGQSNEQFF; CDR3 DNA: TGTGCCAGCAGTGTAGTGGGGGGGCAGAGCAATGAGCAGTTCTTC
J gene: TRBJ1-6; CDR3 length: 15; D gene: TRBD1; V gene: TRBV18; clone size: -; CDR3 protein: CASSPRTGQNSPLHF; CDR3 DNA: TGTGCCAGCTCACCGCGGACAGGGCAGAATTCCCCCCTCCACTTT
J gene: TRBJ2-5; CDR3 length: 13; D gene: -; V gene: TRBV10-3; clone size: -; CDR3 protein: CAISESGLETQYF; CDR3 DNA: TGTGCCATCAGTGAGTCCGGGTTAGAGACCCAGTACTTC
J gene: TRBJ1-4; CDR3 length: 15; D gene: -; V gene: TRBV19; clone size: -; CDR3 protein: CASSQQGTGNEKLFF; CDR3 DNA: TGTGCCAGTAGCCAACAGGGAACGGGTAATGAAAAACTGTTTTTT
J gene: TRBJ2-7; CDR3 length: 14; D gene: -; V gene: TRBV19; clone size: -; CDR3 protein: CASSIRLFSYEQYF; CDR3 DNA: TGTGCCAGTAGTATACGACTTTTCTCCTACGAGCAGTACTTC
J gene: TRBJ2-3; CDR3 length: 16; D gene: TRBD2; V gene: TRBV9; clone size: once; CDR3 protein: CASSPPGLVLSDTQYF; CDR3 DNA: TGTGCCAGCAGCCCACCGGGACTAGTATTATCAGATACGCAGTATTTT
J gene: TRBJ1-1; CDR3 length: 15; D gene: -; V gene: TRBV14; clone size: -; CDR3 protein: CASSQPGRLNTEAFF; CDR3 DNA: TGTGCCAGCAGCCAACCGGGAAGGTTGAACACTGAAGCTTTCTTT
J gene: TRBJ2-3; CDR3 length: 13; D gene: -; V gene: TRBV27; clone size: -; CDR3 protein: CASKVEGRDTQYF; CDR3 DNA: TGTGCCTCTAAGGTGGAGGGACGAGATACGCAGTATTTT
J gene: TRBJ2-7; CDR3 length: 14; D gene: -; V gene: TRBV18; clone size: -; CDR3 protein: CASSPSGSSYEQYF; CDR3 DNA: TGTGCCAGCTCACCGTCGGGAAGCTCCTACGAGCAGTACTTC
J gene: TRBJ1-2; CDR3 length: 14; D gene: -; V gene: TRBV2; clone size: -; CDR3 protein: CASSEGVGGLGYTF; CDR3 DNA: TGTGCCAGCAGTGAAGGGGTGGGGGGGCTTGGCTACACCTTC
J gene: TRBJ2-1; CDR3 length: 17; D gene: TRBD2; V gene: TRBV4-1; clone size: -; CDR3 protein: CASSQEWGLVTNNEQFF; CDR3 DNA: TGCGCCAGCAGCCAGGAATGGGGACTAGTCACTAACAATGAGCAGTTCTTC
J gene: TRBJ2-2; CDR3 length: 14; D gene: TRBD1; V gene: TRBV7-2; clone size: -; CDR3 protein: CASSRGTGAGELFF; CDR3 DNA: TGTGCCAGCAGCCGGGGGACAGGGGCCGGGGAGCTGTTTTTT
J gene: TRBJ2-1; CDR3 length: 13; D gene: TRBD2; V gene: TRBV4-3; clone size: -; CDR3 protein: CASSRGLAGKQFF; CDR3 DNA: TGCGCCAGCAGCCGCGGACTAGCGGGGAAGCAGTTCTTC
J gene: TRBJ2-1; CDR3 length: 14; D gene: -; V gene: TRBV9; clone size: once; CDR3 protein: CASSASSSYNEQFF; CDR3 DNA: TGTGCCAGCAGCGCTAGTAGCTCCTACAATGAGCAGTTCTTC
J gene: TRBJ1-6; CDR3 length: 16; D gene: -; V gene: TRBV9; clone size: -; CDR3 protein: CASTVADYLDNSPLHF; CDR3 DNA: TGTGCCAGCACGGTAGCGGACTATTTGGATAATTCCCCCCTCCACTTT
J gene: TRBJ2-3; CDR3 length: 16; D gene: TRBD1; V gene: TRBV5-1; clone size: -; CDR3 protein: CASSSRTGSPTDTQYF; CDR3 DNA: TGCGCCAGCAGCTCTCGGACAGGGTCACCCACAGATACGCAGTATTTT
J gene: TRBJ2-5; CDR3 length: 15; D gene: -; V gene: TRBV7-7; clone size: -; CDR3 protein: CASSLAGGTEETQYF; CDR3 DNA: TGTGCTAGCAGCTTAGCAGGAGGGACAGAAGAGACCCAGTACTTC
J gene: TRBJ2-3; CDR3 length: 17; D gene: TRBD2; V gene: TRBV11-3; clone size: -; CDR3 protein: CASSLARSGGPRDTQYF; CDR3 DNA: TGTGCCAGCAGCTTAGCTCGTAGCGGGGGGCCGAGAGATACGCAGTATTTT
J gene: TRBJ1-3; CDR3 length: 14; D gene: -; V gene: TRBV9; clone size: -; CDR3 protein: CASSVERATDTIYF; CDR3 DNA: TGTGCCAGCAGCGTAGAGCGGGCGACTGACACCATATATTTT
J gene: TRBJ1-2; CDR3 length: 15; D gene: -; V gene: TRBV19; clone size: -; CDR3 protein: CASRVWQGGIYGYTF; CDR3 DNA: TGTGCCAGTAGGGTGTGGCAGGGAGGGATATATGGCTACACCTTC
J gene: TRBJ1-2; CDR3 length: 14; D gene: TRBD1; V gene: TRBV14; clone size: -; CDR3 protein: CASSPGTGGYGYTF; CDR3 DNA: TGTGCCAGCAGCCCTGGGACAGGGGGCTATGGCTACACCTTC
J gene: TRBJ1-4; CDR3 length: 19; D gene: TRBD1; V gene: TRBV23-1; clone size: -; CDR3 protein: CASSQCGLDRGPEEEKLFF; CDR3 DNA: TGCGCCAGCAGTCAATGTGGGTTGGACAGGGGGCCAGAAGAAGAAAAACTGTTTTTT
J gene: TRBJ2-1; CDR3 length: 13; D gene: TRBD1; V gene: TRBV7-3; clone size: once; CDR3 protein: CASSFDRGNEQFF; CDR3 DNA: TGTGCCAGCAGCTTCGACAGGGGAAATGAGCAGTTCTTC
J gene: TRBJ1-4; CDR3 length: 14; D gene: -; V gene: TRBV5-4; clone size: few; CDR3 protein: CASSLDGVNEKLFF; CDR3 DNA: TGTGCCAGCAGCTTGGACGGGGTAAATGAAAAACTGTTTTTT
J gene: TRBJ2-5; CDR3 length: 15; D gene: -; V gene: TRBV4-3; clone size: -; CDR3 protein: CASSQDGGTQETQYF; CDR3 DNA: TGCGCCAGCAGCCAAGATGGGGGCACACAAGAGACCCAGTACTTC
J gene: TRBJ2-3; CDR3 length: 17; D gene: TRBD2; V gene: TRBV7-2; clone size: -; CDR3 protein: CASSPLGTSGAIDTQYF; CDR3 DNA: TGTGCCAGCAGCCCACTTGGGACTAGCGGGGCCATAGATACGCAGTATTTT
J gene: TRBJ2-7; CDR3 length: 10; D gene: -; V gene: TRBV2; clone size: once; CDR3 protein: CATDGGEQYF; CDR3 DNA: TGTGCCACCGACGGGGGCGAGCAGTACTTC
J gene: TRBJ1-5; CDR3 length: 17; D gene: -; V gene: TRBV15; clone size: -; CDR3 protein: CATSRGGGILGNQPQHF; CDR3 DNA: TGTGCCACCAGCCGGGGGGGCGGGATATTGGGCAATCAGCCCCAGCATTTT
J gene: TRBJ2-3; CDR3 length: 18; D gene: TRBD2; V gene: TRBV7-2; clone size: once; CDR3 protein: CASSNGLAGGLLTDTQYF; CDR3 DNA: TGTGCCAGCAGCAATGGACTAGCGGGGGGCCTCCTCACAGATACGCAGTATTTT
J gene: TRBJ1-6; CDR3 length: 15; D gene: -; V gene: TRBV4-1; clone size: -; CDR3 protein: CASKSLGAVNSPLHF; CDR3 DNA: TGCGCCAGCAAATCGCTGGGGGCCGTAAATTCACCCCTCCACTTT
J gene: TRBJ2-1; CDR3 length: 12; D gene: -; V gene: TRBV9; clone size: -; CDR3 protein: CASSAGYNEQFF; CDR3 DNA: TGTGCCAGCAGCGCCGGTTACAATGAGCAGTTCTTC
J gene: TRBJ2-7; CDR3 length: 14; D gene: -; V gene: TRBV6-1; clone size: -; CDR3 protein: CASEDSRGPYEQYF; CDR3 DNA: TGTGCCAGCGAAGACAGTAGAGGCCCCTACGAGCAGTACTTC
J gene: TRBJ1-2; CDR3 length: 14; D gene: TRBD1; V gene: TRBV6-6; clone size: -; CDR3 protein: CASSYPRGEYGYTF; CDR3 DNA: TGTGCCAGCAGTTACCCCAGGGGGGAGTATGGCTACACCTTC
J gene: TRBJ1-2; CDR3 length: 14; D gene: -; V gene: TRBV7-3; clone size: -; CDR3 protein: CASSLTSGNGGYTF; CDR3 DNA: TGTGCCAGCAGCTTAACTTCAGGGAATGGTGGCTACACCTTC
J gene: TRBJ2-3; CDR3 length: 18; D gene: TRBD1; V gene: TRBV4-1; clone size: -; CDR3 protein: CASSQRIPGTGATDTQYF; CDR3 DNA: TGCGCCAGCAGCCAAAGGATCCCCGGGACAGGGGCCACAGATACGCAGTATTTT
J gene: TRBJ2-7; CDR3 length: 15; D gene: TRBD1; V gene: TRBV6-6; clone size: -; CDR3 protein: CASSYGGTGIYEQYF; CDR3 DNA: TGTGCCAGCAGTTACGGGGGGACAGGCATCTACGAGCAGTACTTC
J gene: TRBJ2-3; CDR3 length: 17; D gene: TRBD1; V gene: TRBV5-4; clone size: -; CDR3 protein: CASSSSDRGVRTDTQYF; CDR3 DNA: TGTGCCAGCAGCTCGAGCGACAGGGGAGTTCGAACAGATACGCAGTATTTT
J gene: TRBJ2-3; CDR3 length: 16; D gene: TRBD2; V gene: TRBV7-6; clone size: -; CDR3 protein: CASSLARAGVSDTQYF; CDR3 DNA: TGTGCCAGCAGCTTAGCGAGGGCGGGGGTTTCAGATACGCAGTATTTT
J gene: TRBJ1-5; CDR3 length: 14; D gene: TRBD1; V gene: TRBV6-1; clone size: -; CDR3 protein: CASRGQGTNQPQHF; CDR3 DNA: TGTGCCAGCAGGGGACAGGGAACCAATCAGCCCCAGCATTTT
J gene: TRBJ1-5; CDR3 length: 15; D gene: TRBD1; V gene: TRBV4-1; clone size: -; CDR3 protein: CASSQPGGGNQPQHF; CDR3 DNA: TGCGCCAGCAGCCAGCCAGGGGGCGGCAATCAGCCCCAGCATTTT
J gene: TRBJ1-4; CDR3 length: 14; D gene: -; V gene: TRBV27; clone size: -; CDR3 protein: CASSRGTANEKLFF; CDR3 DNA: TGTGCCAGCAGCCGAGGGACTGCTAATGAAAAACTGTTTTTT
J gene: TRBJ2-7; CDR3 length: 15; D gene: TRBD2; V gene: TRBV7-2; clone size: -; CDR3 protein: CASNPVAGGRNEQYF; CDR3 DNA: TGTGCCAGCAATCCTGTAGCGGGGGGGCGAAACGAGCAGTACTTC
J gene: TRBJ1-1; CDR3 length: 15; D gene: TRBD1; V gene: TRBV18; clone size: -; CDR3 protein: CASSPPGTDNTEAFF; CDR3 DNA: TGTGCCAGCTCACCACCTGGGACAGATAACACTGAAGCTTTCTTT
J gene: TRBJ2-7; CDR3 length: 13; D gene: -; V gene: TRBV10-2; clone size: once; CDR3 protein: CASSEAAGSEQYF; CDR3 DNA: TGCGCCAGCAGTGAGGCGGCGGGCAGCGAGCAGTACTTC
J gene: TRBJ2-1; CDR3 length: 15; D gene: TRBD2; V gene: TRBV15; clone size: -; CDR3 protein: CATSRTSGGAYEQFF; CDR3 DNA: TGTGCCACCAGCAGGACTAGCGGGGGGGCGTATGAGCAGTTCTTC
J gene: TRBJ2-3; CDR3 length: 17; D gene: TRBD2; V gene: TRBV7-3; clone size: -; CDR3 protein: CASSTGTRGSRTDTQYF; CDR3 DNA: TGTGCCAGCAGCACAGGGACTAGAGGTTCCCGCACAGATACGCAGTATTTT
J gene: TRBJ1-2; CDR3 length: 14; D gene: -; V gene: TRBV6-1; clone size: -; CDR3 protein: CASSLLQGRWGYTF; CDR3 DNA: TGTGCCAGCAGTCTATTACAGGGACGGTGGGGCTACACCTTC